This paragraph covers one T cell receptor beta chain sequence. This sample is drawn from a study of blood T cell repertoires in COVID-19. Sequencing was performed with immunoSEQ multiplex PCR; in TCRdb, only in-frame clones are kept and a portion is missing. The table lists roughly 110,000 clones, roughly 84% of them singletons. This receptor was taken from a woman in her 70s with acute or convalescent COVID-19. Sequencing was carried out using peripheral blood.

The CDR3 region is CASGGANNEQFF. DNA of the CDR3: TGTGCCAGCGGTGGGGCGAACAATGAGCAGTTCTTC. This chain joins TRBV2 and TRBJ2-1; D is possibly TRBD1 (5 bases). Germline values: CDR1 SNHLY, CDR2 FYNNEI. The CDR3 has 12 amino acids. V dropped 8 bases and J dropped 5 bases, with 10 bases sitting between them.